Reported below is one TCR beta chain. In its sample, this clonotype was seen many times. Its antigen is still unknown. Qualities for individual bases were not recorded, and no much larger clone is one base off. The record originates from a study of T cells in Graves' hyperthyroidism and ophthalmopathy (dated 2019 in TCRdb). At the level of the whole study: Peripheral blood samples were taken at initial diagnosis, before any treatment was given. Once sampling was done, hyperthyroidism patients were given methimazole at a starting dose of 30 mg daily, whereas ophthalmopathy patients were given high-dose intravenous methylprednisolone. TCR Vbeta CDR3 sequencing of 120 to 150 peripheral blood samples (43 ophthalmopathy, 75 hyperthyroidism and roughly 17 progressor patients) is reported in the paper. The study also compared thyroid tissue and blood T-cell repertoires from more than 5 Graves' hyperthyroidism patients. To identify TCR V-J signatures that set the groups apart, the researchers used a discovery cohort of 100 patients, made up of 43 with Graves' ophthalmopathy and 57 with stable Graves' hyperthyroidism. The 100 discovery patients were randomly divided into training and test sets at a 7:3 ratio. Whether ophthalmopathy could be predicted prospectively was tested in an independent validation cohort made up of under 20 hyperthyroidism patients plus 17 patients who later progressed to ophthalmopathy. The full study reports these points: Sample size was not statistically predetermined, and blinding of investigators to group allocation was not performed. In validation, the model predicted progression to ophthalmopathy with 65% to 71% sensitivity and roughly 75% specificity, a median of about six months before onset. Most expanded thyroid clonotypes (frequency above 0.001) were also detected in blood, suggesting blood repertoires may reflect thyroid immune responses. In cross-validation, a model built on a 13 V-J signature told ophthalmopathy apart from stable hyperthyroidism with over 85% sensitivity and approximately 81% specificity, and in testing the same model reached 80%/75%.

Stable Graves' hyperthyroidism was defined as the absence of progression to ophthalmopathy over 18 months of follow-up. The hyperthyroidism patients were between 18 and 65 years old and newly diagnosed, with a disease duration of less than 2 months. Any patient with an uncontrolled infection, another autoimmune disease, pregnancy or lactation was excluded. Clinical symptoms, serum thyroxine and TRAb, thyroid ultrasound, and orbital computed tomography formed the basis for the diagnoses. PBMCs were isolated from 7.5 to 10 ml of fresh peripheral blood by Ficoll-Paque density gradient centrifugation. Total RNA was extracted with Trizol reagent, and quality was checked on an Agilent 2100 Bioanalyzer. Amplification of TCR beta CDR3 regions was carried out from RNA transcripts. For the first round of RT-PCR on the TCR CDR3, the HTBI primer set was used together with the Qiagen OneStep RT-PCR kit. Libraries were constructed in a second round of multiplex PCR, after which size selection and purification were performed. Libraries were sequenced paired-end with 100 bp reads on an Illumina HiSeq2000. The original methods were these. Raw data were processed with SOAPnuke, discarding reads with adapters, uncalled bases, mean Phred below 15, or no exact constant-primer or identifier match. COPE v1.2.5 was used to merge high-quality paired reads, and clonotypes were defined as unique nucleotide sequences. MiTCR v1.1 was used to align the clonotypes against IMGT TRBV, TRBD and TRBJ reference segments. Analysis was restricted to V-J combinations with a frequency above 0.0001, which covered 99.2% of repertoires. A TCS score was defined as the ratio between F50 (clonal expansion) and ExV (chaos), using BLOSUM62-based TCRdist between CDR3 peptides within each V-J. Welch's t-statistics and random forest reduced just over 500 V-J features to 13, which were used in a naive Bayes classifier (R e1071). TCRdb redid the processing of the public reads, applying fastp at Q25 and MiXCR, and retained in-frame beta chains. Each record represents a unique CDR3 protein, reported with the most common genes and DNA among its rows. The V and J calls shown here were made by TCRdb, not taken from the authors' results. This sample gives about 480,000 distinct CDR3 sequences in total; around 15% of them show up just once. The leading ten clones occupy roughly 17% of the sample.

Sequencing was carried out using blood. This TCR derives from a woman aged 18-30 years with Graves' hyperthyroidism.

The encoded CDR3 is CASSFFRSGNTEAFF. The DNA reads TGTGCCAGCAGCTTCTTTCGGAGCGGTAACACTGAAGCTTTCTTT. The chain uses TRBV11-2 and TRBJ1-1; a confident D gene designation cannot be given. V loses 3 bases, J loses 2 bases, and the germline ends lie 13 bases apart. The CDR3 sequence holds 15 residues, the cysteine and phenylalanine included. The retained sequence is limited to the CDR3, 45 bases, with the frame set at the first base. CDR1 and CDR2 (SGHAT, FQNNGV) derive from the germline V gene.